This T cell receptor (beta chain) stems from a study of glioma-infiltrating T cells after dendritic cell vaccination. Study-wide findings and caveats: Longer survival after dendritic cell vaccination followed higher pretreatment TIL content.

Selection required adequate fresh-frozen tumor tissue plus more than two years' survival data. Isocitrate dehydrogenase mutation was absent in all glioblastoma patients. V lost 4 bases and J lost 2, with 11 bases in between. CDR1 SEHNR and CDR2 FQNEAQ come from the germline V gene (reference sequence). This CDR3 contains 14 residues. About this clone itself: What it binds is unknown.

TCRdb's table, derived via immunoSEQ multiplex PCR, lists solely in-frame clones and lacks some. The sample holds fewer than 40,000 clones, roughly 90% seen once. This rearrangement joins TRBV7-9 to TRBJ1-2, with D maybe TRBD1 (5 bases). The receptor was derived from a human donor with glioblastoma. The starting material was blood, obtained before dendritic cell vaccination. The CDR3 nucleotides read TGTGCCAGCAGCTCGGACACGGCCAACTATGGCTACACCTTC. Encoded protein: CASSSDTANYGYTF. Full variable domain (outside the CDR3, taken from reference TRBV7-9 and TRBJ1-2): DTGVSQNPRHKITKRGQNVTFRCDPISEHNRLYWYRQTLGQGPEFLTYFQNEAQLEKSRLLSDRFSAERPKGSFSTLEIQRTEQGDSAMYLCASSSDTANYGYTFGSGTRLTVV.